Sequencing of this T cell receptor beta chain was carried out in a study of spatial heterogeneity in lung cancer. Study summary: Sequences of the beta chain were consistently detected in greater numbers than alpha-chain sequences.

Study-wide points: How many expanded intratumoral alpha and beta TCRs were present tracked the tumor mutation count, which was a count of nonsynonymous mutations.

Comments on this clonotype: Antigen: not known. This beta chain is an off-target read within a library intended for alpha chains, so its frequency means little.

This CDR3 region has 16 residues. Trimming stripped 3 bases from V and 5 bases from J, with 21 bases between. The germline gives CDR1 SGHDT, CDR2 YYEEEE. Every individual TCR cDNA molecule carried its own unique molecular identifier, which allowed correction of PCR and sequencing errors. TCRdb independently ran MiXCR on the 5' RACE reads; one entry per CDR3 protein. The table lists 7,500 or so distinct CDR3 sequences, 14% of them singletons. Stated time point: sample taken at primary tumor resection. A total of over 70 untreated early-stage non-small cell lung cancer patients served as donors. Whole RNA obtained from tumor, nontumor lung or frozen PBMC underwent sequencing without sorting.

Sequenced here: lung tumor tissue, sampled at surgery. The chain employs TRBV5-6 and TRBJ2-7, with D possibly being TRBD2 (5 bases). The source of this sequence is a female donor with early-stage non-small cell lung cancer. The CDR3 loop reads CASSSMGVAYRNEQYF. The CDR3 bases are TGTGCCAGCAGCTCCATGGGAGTGGCCTATAGAAACGAGCAGTACTTC.